Shown below are 7 T cell receptor beta chains from a single sample sequenced in a study of Graves' ophthalmopathy and Graves' hyperthyroidism. RNA transcripts yielded amplified TCR beta CDR3 regions. First-round RT-PCR with HTBI primers preceded a second-round multiplex PCR. TCRdb used MiXCR to reprocess the multiplex PCR reads, holding one entry per CDR3 protein. This table has over 200,000 distinct CDR3 sequences, just under 30% appearing once. The sample consisted of peripheral blood. The origin of the receptors is a man in his forties or fifties with Graves' ophthalmopathy.

V is TRBV30 and J is TRBJ2-5; 9 bases align to TRBD1. Trimming cost V 0 bases and J 5 bases; bases outside gene matches: 10. Germline CDR1 GTSNPN, CDR2 SVGIG (reference sequence). The CDR3 extends over 16 amino acids. The CDR3 reads CAWSVSRTGAGETQYF. CDR3 in DNA: TGTGCCTGGAGTGTATCCCGGACAGGGGCAGGGGAGACCCAGTACTTC.

This clonotype was recorded many times. J is TRBJ2-7 and V is TRBV7-2; unclear D gene. This CDR3 has 13 amino acids. Germline CDR1 and CDR2: SGHTA and FQGNSA. With 3 bases removed from V and 0 bases from J, the gap between germline ends came to 6 bases. CDR3 bases: TGTGCCAGCAGCTTTCCGAGCTCCTACGAGCAGTACTTC. Encoded protein: CASSFPSSYEQYF.

The chain combines TRBV6-1 with TRBJ2-2; 10 bases line up with TRBD2. Germline V lookup: CDR1 MNHNS, CDR2 SASEGT. This CDR3 spans 15 amino acids. V was clipped by 9 bases and J by 6 bases; unmatched bases: 10. CDR3 amino acids: CASNPLAGAAGELFF. The CDR3 bases are TGTGCCAGTAACCCTCTAGCGGGAGCTGCCGGGGAGCTGTTTTTT.

This clonotype occurred many times. The chain carries TRBV28 and TRBJ2-7; TRBD2 aligns across 10 bases. This CDR3 region has 18 residues. With 5 bases clipped from V and 7 bases from J, the junction kept 20 bases outside the gene matches. Germline loops: CDR1 MDHEN, CDR2 SYDVKM. The CDR3 nucleotides read TGTGCCAGCAGTCTAAAACCGGGACTAGCGACGGGCCGTGGGGAGCAGTACTTC. Protein sequence: CASSLKPGLATGRGEQYF. Together with reference TRBV28 and TRBJ2-7, the CDR3 gives the full variable domain: DVKVTQSSRYLVKRTGEKVFLECVQDMDHENMFWYRQDPGLGLRLIYFSYDVKMKEKGDIPEGYSVSREKKERFSLILESASTNQTSMYLCASSLKPGLATGRGEQYFGPGTRLTVT.

At least ten counts were recorded for this clonotype. The chain joins TRBV5-1 to TRBJ2-5, with D possibly TRBD1 on 5 matching bases. Germline CDR1 reads SGHRS; CDR2 reads YFSETQ. V gave up 0 bases and J gave up 2 bases, with 14 bases separating them. CDR3 length equals 16 residues. CDR3 residues: CASSLGVGPTQETQYF. DNA for the CDR3: TGCGCCAGCAGCTTGGGAGTGGGGCCGACTCAAGAGACCCAGTACTTC. The full variable domain, its missing parts supplied by reference TRBV5-1 and TRBJ2-5, is KAGVTQTPRYLIKTRGQQVTLSCSPISGHRSVSWYQQTPGQGLQFLFEYFSETQRNKGNFPGRFSGRQFSNSRSEMNVSTLELGDSALYLCASSLGVGPTQETQYFGPGTRLLVL.

This clonotype appeared many times. The chain couples TRBV19 to TRBJ1-2; D gene uncertain. Between the trimmed V and J ends, which lost 6 bases and 8 bases, there was a span of 25 bases. The length of the CDR3 is 16 residues. The germline gives CDR1 LNHDA, CDR2 SQIVND (reference sequence). This CDR3 is CASRILGLPVKSGYTF. DNA for the CDR3: TGTGCCAGTAGGATTCTCGGACTCCCCGTAAAATCGGGCTACACCTTC.

This clonotype was seen many times. The chain uses TRBV6-5 and TRBJ2-3; 7 bases agree with TRBD2. Germline CDR1 reads MNHEY; CDR2 reads SVGAGI. The CDR3 runs to 13 residues. The J segment lost 6 bases and the V segment lost 3 bases, leaving 3 bases of the junction unmatched. The CDR3 nucleotides read TGTGCCAGCAGTTATTATAGCGGGGATACGCAGTATTTT. Residues: CASSYYSGDTQYF.